This T cell receptor beta chain appears in the sequencing data of a study of T cell responses to AZD1222 COVID-19 vaccine. General study findings and limits: Spike was spanned by vaccine-associated CD4 TCRs, which were dominant at 160-218 and 743-854.

This table comes from immunoSEQ multiplex PCR, and its TCRdb copy is limited to in-frame clones, with some not included. The repertoire holds over 150,000 clones, approximately 90% seen once, with under 6.5% in the top ten. V shed 7 bases, J shed 7 bases, and the junction held 8 bases outside the gene matches. Germline V gives CDR1 SGDLS, CDR2 YYNGEE. This CDR3 region has 15 residues. A remark on this clone: The antigen is undetermined.

The genes are TRBV9 and TRBJ2-2, with 12 bases aligning to TRBD1. Sample: peripheral blood, taken on day 0 of AZD1222 vaccination. This receptor was identified in an adult in good health. CDR3 coding DNA: TGTGCCAGCGGGGCGGGACAGGGGGCGATCGGGGAGCTGTTTTTT. As protein: CASGAGQGAIGELFF.